Listed here is a single TCR beta chain. The antigen remains unidentified. This sample stems from a study of OX40 agonist ivuxolimab in advanced cancers. Study-level background: Among those enrolled, mean age was approximately 62 years (range about 23 to 85) and over 70% were male. Three partial responders included one hepatocellular carcinoma patient and two cutaneous melanoma patients.

Assay: immunoSEQ multiplex PCR; the TCRdb copy retains only in-frame clones and omits some. The sample shows under 50,000 clones, 75% to 90% of them seen only once. Overall study findings and caveats: Several nonresponders also turned out to have low normalized T-cell clonal expansion.

Trimming pared 0 bases from V and 5 bases from J, leaving 8 bases between. CDR3 length: 14 residues. Germline loops: CDR1 LGHNA, CDR2 YNFKEQ. The chain recombines TRBV4-2 with TRBJ1-5; D ambiguous. The sequenced sample was CD4+ or CD8+ T cells sorted from blood, obtained in a trial of the OX40 agonist ivuxolimab. The receptor's source is an adult with an advanced solid tumor such as melanoma, head and neck, liver or kidney cancer. The DNA for the CDR3 is TGTGCCAGCAGCCAAGATGCGCAGTATCAGCCCCAGCATTTT. Translation: CASSQDAQYQPQHF.